This TCR beta chain was retrieved from a study of blood T cells in healthy people across ages. General observations from the study: Long-lived donors had more naive CD4+ cells and higher diversity than aged donors.

Germline V gene sequence: CDR1 DFQATT, CDR2 SNEGSKA (reference sequence). The CDR3 is made up of 13 amino acids. V shed 5 bases and J 2 bases; nucleotides not matched to a gene: 5. This clonotype was counted only a few times. Its antigen is still unknown. Through a sample-barcoded 5' primer and a J-beta primer mix, a second PCR was run for roughly 7 to 12 cycles. A single record per CDR3 protein comes from TCRdb applying MiXCR to the 5' RACE reads. The data contain 800,000 to 1,000,000 distinct CDR3 sequences, 40% to 60% of them seen just once; the ten biggest clones take up around 15%. The genes are TRBV20-1 and TRBJ2-7, with 8 positions matching TRBD1. This clonotype was obtained from a man aged 30 to 39 in good health. The sequenced sample was blood. CDR3 sequence (DNA): TGCAGTGCTCCACGACAGGGGACCTACGAGCAGTACTTC. Its translation is CSAPRQGTYEQYF.